Described below is a single TCR beta chain sequence and its context. The antigen it binds to is not known. Base qualities are missing; no much larger clone stands one base away. There are 17 amino acids in the CDR3, from cysteine to phenylalanine inclusive. Just the 51-base CDR3 DNA is kept, in frame starting at base 1. CDR1 and CDR2, per the germline V gene, are SGHNT and YENEEA. Unmatched junction bases come to 8, with V trimmed by 0 bases and J by 4 bases. This sample stems from a study of tumor-infiltrating lymphocytes in oesophageal squamous cell carcinoma (dated by TCRdb to the mid-2010s). Libraries were constructed by PCR. Sequencer: Illumina HiSeq 2000. The raw public data were reprocessed by TCRdb itself: fastp quality trimming at Q25, MiXCR clonotype calling, in-frame beta chains only. Every CDR3 protein is listed once, alongside the most common genes and DNA of its rows. This sample holds over 10,000 distinct CDR3 sequences; over 50% were observed only once. About 30% of the sample goes to the ten largest clones.

What was sequenced was esophageal tumor tissue. This TCR was sampled from a female donor with esophageal squamous cell carcinoma. This receptor chain uses TRBV11-3 and TRBJ2-3, and 9 junction bases match TRBD2. The CDR3 region has the sequence CASSLEAGLAGADTQYF. The base sequence is TGTGCCAGCAGCTTAGAGGCGGGACTAGCTGGGGCAGATACGCAGTATTTT.